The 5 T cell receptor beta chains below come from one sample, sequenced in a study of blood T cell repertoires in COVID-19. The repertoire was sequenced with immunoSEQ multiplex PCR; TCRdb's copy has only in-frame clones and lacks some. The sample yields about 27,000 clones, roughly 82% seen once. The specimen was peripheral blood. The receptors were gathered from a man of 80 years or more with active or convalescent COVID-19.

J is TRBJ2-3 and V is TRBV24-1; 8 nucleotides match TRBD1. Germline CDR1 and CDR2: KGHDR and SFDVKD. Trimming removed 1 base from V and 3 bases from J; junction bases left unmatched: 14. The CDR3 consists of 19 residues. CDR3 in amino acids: CATSDFGQGEIWMTDTQYF. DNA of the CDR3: TGTGCCACCAGTGATTTTGGACAGGGAGAAATATGGATGACAGATACGCAGTATTTT.

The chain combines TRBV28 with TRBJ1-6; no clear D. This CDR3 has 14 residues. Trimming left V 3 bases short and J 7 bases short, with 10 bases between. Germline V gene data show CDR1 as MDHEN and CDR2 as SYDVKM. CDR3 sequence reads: CASSFLSRNSPLHF. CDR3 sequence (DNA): TGTGCCAGCAGTTTCCTTTCGAGGAATTCACCCCTCCACTTT.

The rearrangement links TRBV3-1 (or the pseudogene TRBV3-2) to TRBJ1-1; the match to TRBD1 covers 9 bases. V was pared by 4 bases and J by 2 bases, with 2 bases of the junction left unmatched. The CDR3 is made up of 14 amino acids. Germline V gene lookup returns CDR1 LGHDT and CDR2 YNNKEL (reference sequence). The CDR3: CASSRDRANTEAFF. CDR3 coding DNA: TGTGCCAGCAGCCGGGACAGGGCTAACACTGAAGCTTTCTTT.

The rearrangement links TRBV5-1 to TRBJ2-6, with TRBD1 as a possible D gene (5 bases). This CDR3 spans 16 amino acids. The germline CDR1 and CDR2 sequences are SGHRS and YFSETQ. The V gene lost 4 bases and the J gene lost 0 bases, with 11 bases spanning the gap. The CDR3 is CASSIQGYSGANVLTF. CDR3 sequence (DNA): TGCGCCAGCAGCATCCAGGGCTACTCTGGGGCCAACGTCCTGACTTTC.

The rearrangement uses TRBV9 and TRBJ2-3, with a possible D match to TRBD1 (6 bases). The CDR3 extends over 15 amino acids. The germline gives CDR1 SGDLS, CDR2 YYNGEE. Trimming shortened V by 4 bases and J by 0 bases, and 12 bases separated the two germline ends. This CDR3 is CASSSGQTSTDTQYF. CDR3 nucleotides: TGTGCCAGCAGCTCCGGACAGACTAGCACAGATACGCAGTATTTT. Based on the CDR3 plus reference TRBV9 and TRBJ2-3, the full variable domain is DSGVTQTPKHLITATGQRVTLRCSPRSGDLSVYWYQQSLDQGLQFLIQYYNGEERAKGNILERFSAQQFPDLHSELNLSSLELGDSALYFCASSSGQTSTDTQYFGPGTRLTVL.